This T cell receptor beta chain is from a study of blood T cell repertoires in COVID-19. The CDR3 totals 12 residues. V dropped 7 bases and J dropped 6 bases, with 10 bases sitting between them. Germline V gene sequence: CDR1 SNHLY, CDR2 FYNNEI. The assay was immunoSEQ multiplex PCR, and TCRdb's table has in-frame clones only and misses some. The sample yields approximately 470,000 clones, roughly 87% seen once. The sequenced sample consisted of PBMCs or T cells enriched from blood (not recorded which). The TCR originated in a woman under 30 who had recovered from COVID-19. This sequence joins TRBV2 and TRBJ2-1; a possible D gene is TRBD2 (5 bases). CDR3 loop: CASKPGSNEQFF. The CDR3 DNA is TGTGCCAGCAAGCCGGGGTCCAATGAGCAGTTCTTC. The whole variable domain, filled in from reference TRBV2 and TRBJ2-1, reads EPEVTQTPSHQVTQMGQEVILRCVPISNHLYFYWYRQILGQKVEFLVSFYNNEISEKSEIFDDQFSVERPDGSNFTLKIRSTKLEDSAMYFCASKPGSNEQFFGPGTRLTVL.